The sequence of this TCR beta chain was determined in a study of blood T cell repertoires in COVID-19. Repertoires were generated with immunoSEQ multiplex PCR, while TCRdb's copy carries only in-frame clones and drops some. The sample lists 150,000 or so clones; 80% to 90% were seen once. The ends were cut back, 6 bases at V and 4 bases at J, with 10 bases in the middle. The CDR3 loop spans 12 amino acids. From germline, CDR1 is ENHRY and CDR2 SYGVKD. The TCR comes from a man aged 18 to 30 with COVID-19, enrolled during active disease. The sequenced sample was peripheral blood. V usage is TRBV10-3 and J usage is TRBJ2-7; perhaps TRBD1 as D (5 bases). The CDR3 sequence is CAISLDTYEQYF. The CDR3 DNA follows: TGTGCCATCAGCCTGGACACTTACGAGCAGTACTTC.